The 14 T cell receptor beta chains reported below all come from one sample, sequenced in a study of T cells in narcolepsy. The table came from immunoSEQ multiplex PCR; TCRdb's copy has only in-frame clones and leaves some out. The sample includes approximately 30,000 clones, 75% to 85% of them seen just once. Sequenced input: CD45RA- memory CD4+ T cells from PBMCs. These receptor sequences come from a human donor with narcolepsy.

The chain carries TRBV29-1 and TRBJ2-7; 9 bases are shared with TRBD1. There are 12 residues in the CDR3. Trimming removed 5 bases from V and 5 bases from J; junction bases left unmatched: 4. Germline CDR1 SQVTM, CDR2 ANQGSEA. DNA for the CDR3: TGCAGCGTTAGGACAGGGGTGAACGAGCAGTACTTC. Residues: CSVRTGVNEQYF.

This chain connects TRBV7-9 to TRBJ1-1; D ambiguous. Trimming took 3 bases from V and 4 from J, leaving 12 bases between them. This CDR3 contains 14 residues. Germline lookup yields CDR1 SEHNR and CDR2 FQNEAQ (reference sequence). CDR3 region: CASSFFGGGTEAFF. DNA for the CDR3: TGTGCCAGCAGCTTTTTCGGCGGAGGCACTGAAGCTTTCTTT.

V is TRBV28 and J is TRBJ1-4; possibly TRBD1 for D (5 bases). V lost 1 base and J lost 5, with 11 bases in between. The CDR3 is made up of 15 amino acids. The V gene's germline CDR1 is MDHEN and CDR2 SYDVKM. The DNA for the CDR3 is TGTGCCAGCAGTTTATCCTCTGGACAAAATGAAAAACTGTTTTTT. Its protein product is CASSLSSGQNEKLFF.

The chain carries TRBV2 and TRBJ2-6; D gene uncertain. CDR1 is SNHLY and CDR2 is FYNNEI in the germline V gene. The CDR3 runs 15 residues. V was clipped by 3 bases and J by 1 base, with 7 bases between them. This chain's CDR3 is CASSDVGSGANVLTF. CDR3 coding DNA: TGTGCCAGCAGTGATGTGGGGTCTGGGGCCAACGTCCTGACTTTC.

The chain carries TRBV6-4 and TRBJ2-2; no clear D. Per the germline V gene, CDR1 is MRHNA and CDR2 is SNTAGT. Trimming took 3 bases from V and 4 from J, leaving 6 bases between them. There are 13 residues in the CDR3. The CDR3 protein is CASSERSTGELFF. The CDR3 DNA follows: TGTGCCAGCAGTGAAAGATCCACCGGGGAGCTGTTTTTT.

This clone was counted a single time. The rearrangement joins TRBV4-2 to TRBJ2-3, with a weak D call TRBD2 (6 bases). Germline CDR1 and CDR2: LGHNA and YNFKEQ. This CDR3 has 23 amino acids. V was pared by 0 bases and J by 0 bases, with 31 bases between. In DNA, the CDR3 is TGTGCCAGCAGCCAAGATCGGAGACTAGACAGCTCAAAGAGGCCCTCTAGCACAGATACGCAGTATTTT. Amino acids: CASSQDRRLDSSKRPSSTDTQYF.

The chain couples TRBV7-9 to TRBJ2-7; TRBD2 is a possible D gene (6 bases). Between the trimmed V and J ends, which lost 5 bases and 6 bases, there was a span of 20 bases. CDR1 is SEHNR and CDR2 is FQNEAQ in the germline V gene (reference sequence). The CDR3 totals 15 residues. CDR3 coding DNA: TGTGCCAGCAGCCCCAAACCGGGGGATTTTCGCGAGCAGTACTTC. Its protein is CASSPKPGDFREQYF.

The chain recombines TRBV6-1 with TRBJ2-7; D is uncertain. This CDR3 region has 10 residues. CDR1 and CDR2 from the germline V gene are MNHNS and SASEGT. V was clipped by 6 bases and J by 5 bases, with 5 bases between them. This CDR3 is CASRYNEQYF. CDR3 in DNA: TGTGCCAGCAGATACAACGAGCAGTACTTC.

This clone showed up just once. V usage is TRBV7-9 and J usage is TRBJ2-2; D is possibly TRBD1 or TRBD2 (5 bases each). V was cut by 3 bases and J by 1 base, with 9 bases left in between. This CDR3 has 15 amino acids. Germline V gives CDR1 SEHNR, CDR2 FQNEAQ (reference sequence). The DNA for the CDR3 is TGTGCCAGCAGCTTTGGGACGCTGAACACCGGGGAGCTGTTTTTT. Amino acid sequence: CASSFGTLNTGELFF.

The V call is TRBV14, the J call TRBJ1-1; no clear D gene. Germline-derived CDR1 and CDR2 are SGHDN and FVKESK. The CDR3 covers 14 residues. Trimming took 1 base from V and 4 from J, leaving 10 bases between them. CDR3 sequence: CASSQGRYFTEAFF. CDR3 DNA: TGTGCCAGCAGCCAAGGTAGATATTTCACTGAAGCTTTCTTT.

V gene TRBV7-9 combines with J gene TRBJ2-7, with 12 bases aligning to TRBD2. The CDR3 is 16 amino acids. V dropped 5 bases and J dropped 5; count of bases not matched to a gene: 10. Germline loops: CDR1 SEHNR, CDR2 FQNEAQ (reference sequence). DNA for the CDR3: TGTGCCAGCAGCGGAAAGACTAGCGGGAGTTTCGACGAGCAGTACTTC. Its translation is CASSGKTSGSFDEQYF.

V gene TRBV6-1 combines with J gene TRBJ1-2, with D uncertain. The germline CDR1 and CDR2 sequences are MNHNS and SASEGT. There are 13 residues in the CDR3. The V end was cut by 4 bases, the J end by 4 bases, with 10 bases between. Here the CDR3 reads CASSADGFYGYTF. Written as DNA, the CDR3 is TGTGCCAGCAGTGCGGACGGATTCTATGGCTACACCTTC.

The chain uses TRBV6-5 and TRBJ2-1, with 8 nucleotides matching TRBD2. The germline gives CDR1 MNHEY, CDR2 SVGAGI. The CDR3 has 16 amino acids. V shed 0 bases, J shed 8 bases, and the junction held 9 bases outside the gene matches. CDR3 loop: CASSYSFGGASYEQFF. Written as DNA, the CDR3 is TGTGCCAGCAGTTACTCTTTCGGGGGGGCTTCGTATGAGCAGTTCTTC.

The CDR3 is CASSFYNTIYF. CDR3 nucleotide sequence: TGTGCCAGCAGTTTTTATAACACCATATATTTT. This chain links TRBV28 with TRBJ1-3, with no clear D. The V end lost 3 bases, the J end lost 7 bases, and 4 bases lay between the germline ends. CDR1 and CDR2 from the germline V gene are MDHEN and SYDVKM. The CDR3 runs to 11 residues.